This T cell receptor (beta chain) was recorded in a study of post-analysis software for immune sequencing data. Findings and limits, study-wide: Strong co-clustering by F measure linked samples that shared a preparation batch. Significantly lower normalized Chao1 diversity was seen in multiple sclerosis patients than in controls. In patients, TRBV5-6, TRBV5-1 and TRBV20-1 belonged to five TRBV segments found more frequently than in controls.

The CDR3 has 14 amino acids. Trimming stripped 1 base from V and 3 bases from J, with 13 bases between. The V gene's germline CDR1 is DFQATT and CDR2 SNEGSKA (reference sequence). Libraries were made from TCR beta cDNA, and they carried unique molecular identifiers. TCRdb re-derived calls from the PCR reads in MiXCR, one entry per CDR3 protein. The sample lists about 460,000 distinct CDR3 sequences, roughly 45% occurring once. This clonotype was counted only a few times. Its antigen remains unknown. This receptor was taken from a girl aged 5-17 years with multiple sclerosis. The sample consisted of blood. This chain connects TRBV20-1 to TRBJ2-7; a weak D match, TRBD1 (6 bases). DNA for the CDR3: TGCAGTGCTAGAGGTCCCGTGGACAGCTACGAGCAGTACTTC. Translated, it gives CSARGPVDSYEQYF.